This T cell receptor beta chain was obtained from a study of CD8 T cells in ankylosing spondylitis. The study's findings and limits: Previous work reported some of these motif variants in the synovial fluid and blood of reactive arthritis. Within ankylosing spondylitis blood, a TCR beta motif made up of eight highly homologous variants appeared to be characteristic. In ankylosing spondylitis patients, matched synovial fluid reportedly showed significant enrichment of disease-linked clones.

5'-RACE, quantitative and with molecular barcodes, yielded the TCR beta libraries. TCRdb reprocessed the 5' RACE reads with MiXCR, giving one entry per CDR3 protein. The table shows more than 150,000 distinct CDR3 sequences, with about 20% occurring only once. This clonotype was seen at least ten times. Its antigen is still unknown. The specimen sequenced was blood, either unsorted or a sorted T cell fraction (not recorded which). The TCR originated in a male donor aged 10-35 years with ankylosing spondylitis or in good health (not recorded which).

For the CDR3, the DNA is TGCGCCAGCAGCACTACAGGGGAGCGGTACACTGAAGCTTTCTTT. It is translated as CASSTTGERYTEAFF. The chain links TRBV5-1 to TRBJ1-1; TRBD1 aligns across 7 bases. This CDR3 has 15 amino acids. The junction had 9 bases not matched to a gene; V was cut back by 4 bases and J by 3 bases. Germline CDR1 reads SGHRS; CDR2 reads YFSETQ.